This TCR beta chain stems from a study of T cells in Graves' hyperthyroidism and ophthalmopathy. The table lists this clonotype with many counts. No ophthalmopathy progression within 18 months constituted stable Graves' hyperthyroidism. The PBMCs studied were ones that came from about 10 ml fresh peripheral blood. V was pared by 6 bases and J by 0 bases, with 11 bases of the junction left unmatched. Germline V CDR1 and CDR2: SNHLY, FYNNEI. The CDR3 sequence is 17 residues long. RNA transcripts gave rise to amplified TCR beta CDR3 regions. The TCR CDR3 was amplified in a first-round RT-PCR using the HTBI primer set. Via MiXCR, TCRdb re-called the multiplex PCR reads, giving one row per CDR3 protein. The sample has a few hundred thousand distinct CDR3 sequences, 15% to 19% seen once.

This sequence joins TRBV2 and TRBJ2-1; 7 bases line up with TRBD2. This clonotype was obtained from a young woman with Graves' hyperthyroidism. What was sequenced was blood. CDR3 protein: CASRRDKGGGSYNEQFF. The DNA of the CDR3 is TGTGCCAGCAGGAGGGATAAGGGCGGGGGCTCCTACAATGAGCAGTTCTTC.